This T cell receptor (beta chain) appears in the sequencing data of a study of cytomegalovirus exposure and HLA in healthy donors. This CDR3 spans 12 amino acids. The germline V gene has CDR1 MNHNY and CDR2 SVGAGI (reference sequence). Trimming took 6 bases from V and 4 from J, leaving 9 bases between them. The primer mix had 60 Vbeta and 13 Jbeta primers. This table comes from immunoSEQ multiplex PCR, and its TCRdb copy is limited to in-frame clones, with some not included. The table records roughly 120,000 clones, roughly 71% of them present only once. The chain is built from TRBV6-6 and TRBJ1-1; D gene uncertain. Sequenced sample: PBMCs. The clonotype was recovered from a woman aged 65 to 85 in good health and CMV-seropositive. The CDR3 DNA reads as TGTGCCAGCAGCGATCGGAGCACTGAAGCTTTCTTT. It yields the protein CASSDRSTEAFF.